This T cell receptor beta chain was observed in a study of control samples from healthy donors and cancer patients (dated by TCRdb to the early 2020s). A single count supports this clone. This clone's antigen is unknown. Within one base of it there is no much larger clone, and no base qualities were kept. Including cysteine and phenylalanine, the CDR3 has 13 amino acids. Left in the record is the CDR3 DNA by itself, 39 bases read in frame from the first base. The junction carries 8 bases between V and J, which are trimmed by 3 bases and 2 bases respectively. CDR1 and CDR2 are read off the germline V gene as MNHEY and SVGEGT. Library preparation employed the immunoSEQ multiplex PCR assay. TCRdb provides this immuneACCESS table in a form limited to in-frame rearrangements. Some clones are lacking; in checked studies, under half of them reflect an unresolved V gene, and why the rest are absent is not known. In this sample the table shows about 150,000 clones, 93% of which occur a single time. The ten largest clones add up to more than 4.5% of the sample.

This receptor was taken from a man aged 18 to 30 in good health. Sequenced input: blood. The chain is assembled from TRBV6-2 or TRBV6-3 and TRBJ2-7; the D gene assignment is ambiguous. The CDR3: CASSYGPTYEQYF. Here is the DNA: TGTGCCAGCAGTTATGGGCCAACCTACGAGCAGTACTTC.